The sequence of this T cell receptor (beta chain) was determined in a study of CD8 T cells in ankylosing spondylitis. Study-wide points: According to the report, clones linked to the disease were significantly enriched in matched synovial fluid samples taken from ankylosing spondylitis patients. Researchers report that disease-linked clones proved CD8+ and relatively rare in peripheral blood.

With 0 bases removed from V and 4 bases from J, the gap between germline ends came to 12 bases. The CDR3 is made up of 16 amino acids. Germline V gene sequence: CDR1 KGHSH, CDR2 LQKENI. Scientists made TCR beta libraries using quantitative 5'-RACE with molecular barcodes. TCRdb passed the 5' RACE reads through MiXCR, listing each CDR3 protein once. The sample has fewer than 200,000 distinct CDR3 sequences, about 20% seen once; the top ten hold around 4.7%. In this sample, this clonotype turned up many times. No antigen is known for it. This chain uses TRBV18 with TRBJ1-4; D not certain. What was sequenced was blood, either unsorted or a sorted T cell fraction (not recorded which). The receptor comes from a male donor under 30 with ankylosing spondylitis or in good health (not recorded which). This CDR3 reads CASSPPNPGGNEKLFF. CDR3 DNA sequence: TGTGCCAGCTCACCACCCAACCCGGGTGGTAATGAAAAACTGTTTTTT.